Listed below are T cell receptor beta chains from one sample, sequenced in a study of T cells after yellow fever vaccination. MiXCR was run by TCRdb on the 5' RACE reads, yielding one entry per CDR3 protein. Of about 160,000 distinct CDR3 sequences in the sample, around 7.2% were seen once. This specimen was CD4+ T cells sorted from PBMCs, taken less than 6 days after the first yellow fever vaccination. These TCRs come from a man aged 18 to 29 who received the YFV17D yellow fever vaccine. Both conserved end residues are trimmed from each CDR3.

len,j_gene,v_gene,CDR3aa
11,TRBJ1-2,TRBV3-1,ASSQAGTYGYT
11,TRBJ2-1,TRBV6-1,ASSPQGFDEQF
12,TRBJ2-5,TRBV5-6,ASSLISAKRTQY
14,TRBJ1-1,TRBV7-6,ASSLQQGWMNTEAF
12,TRBJ1-3,TRBV7-2,ASSPGRTQNTIY
13,TRBJ2-7,TRBV3-1,ASSQAPRGAYEQY
15,TRBJ2-6,TRBV4-1,ASSRAGVITGANVLT
10,TRBJ1-3,TRBV2,ASRDRADTIY
13,TRBJ2-3,TRBV12-5,ASGSRRGGTDTQY
9,TRBJ2-7,TRBV20-1,SARGVYEQY
11,TRBJ1-2,TRBV12-3/TRBV12-4,ASSLGSGDGYT
11,TRBJ1-3,TRBV20-1,SAVRASGNTIY
12,TRBJ1-4,TRBV6-1,ASGRLATNEKLF
18,TRBJ2-6,TRBV6-2/TRBV6-3,ASSYSLGTGPRSGANVLT
8,TRBJ2-5,TRBV28,ASSSETQY
12,TRBJ2-2,TRBV5-1,ASSLGEYTGELF
11,TRBJ1-4,TRBV9,ASSEEGVGKLF
12,TRBJ2-1,TRBV4-1,ASSQSGSYNEQF
12,TRBJ2-5,TRBV13,ASSYQGLQETQY
14,TRBJ2-7,TRBV6-2/TRBV6-3,ASSYWVGGLSYEQY
9,TRBJ1-1,TRBV5-1,ASIKGTEAF
13,TRBJ2-1,TRBV7-6,ASSLLAVLYNEQF
11,TRBJ1-2,TRBV12-3/TRBV12-4,ASHFLEAGGYT
13,TRBJ2-2,TRBV2,ASSARGKNTGELF
12,TRBJ2-7,TRBV10-3,AISPGQASYEQY
12,TRBJ2-3,TRBV5-1,ASSFKQDTDTQY
10,TRBJ2-3,TRBV27,ASKTEGDTQY
12,TRBJ2-5,TRBV7-2,ASSPGQTQETQY
12,TRBJ2-3,TRBV7-8,ASTTSPGGDTQY
11,TRBJ2-1,TRBV7-6,ASSSSGYNEQF
10,TRBJ1-4,TRBV18,ASSPASEKLF
14,TRBJ1-3,TRBV4-3,ASSQDTAADGNTIY
12,TRBJ2-3,TRBV7-2,ASRDRGGTDTQY
12,TRBJ1-1,TRBV5-1,ASSPRTGDTEAF
16,TRBJ2-4,TRBV20-1,SARGYLAGGSGKNIQY
10,TRBJ1-5,TRBV6-2/TRBV6-3,ASRDRNQPQH
13,TRBJ2-7,TRBV18,ASSPRQGNGVEQY
13,TRBJ2-1,TRBV11-3,ASSRGLMSYNEQF
11,TRBJ1-1,TRBV20-1,SARARGDTEAF
13,TRBJ2-1,TRBV12-3/TRBV12-4,ASSNRDRGWNEQF
13,TRBJ2-1,TRBV5-1,ASSPGGQSYNEQF
12,TRBJ1-2,TRBV25-1,ASSVLDKNYGYT
16,TRBJ1-2,TRBV6-5,ASIKRRDRANSRYGYT
12,TRBJ2-3,TRBV25-1,ASSEYAAGTTQY
13,TRBJ1-6,TRBV10-2,ASSDGTICNSPLH
11,TRBJ1-2,TRBV5-1,ASRLLGPHGYT
13,TRBJ1-5,TRBV14,ASSQPSLGSQPQH
11,TRBJ2-1,TRBV7-2,ASSFTRDGEQF
12,TRBJ1-1,TRBV11-2,ASSSVRGDTEAF
13,TRBJ1-5,TRBV4-3,ASSQEAGAPQPQH
14,TRBJ2-3,TRBV18,ASSPLGDPLTDTQY
12,TRBJ2-1,TRBV7-2,ASRRSGSYNEQF
13,TRBJ1-2,TRBV5-1,ASSLELQGARGYT
13,TRBJ1-1,TRBV9,ASSPQPGGGTEAF
12,TRBJ2-1,TRBV10-1,ASSDGKVRNEQF
14,TRBJ2-3,TRBV7-2,ASSLGGTSGGDTQY
12,TRBJ1-4,TRBV27,ASSFHGNNEKLF